The source of this TCR beta chain is a study of T cells after yellow fever vaccination. Germline assignment: CDR1 SGHNT and CDR2 YYREEE (reference sequence). The length of the CDR3 is 15 residues. The V gene lost 3 bases and the J gene lost 4 bases, with 14 bases spanning the gap. There are a few counts of this clonotype. TCRdb called the 5' RACE reads again in MiXCR, with one record for every CDR3 protein. The repertoire includes almost 600,000 distinct CDR3 sequences, around an eighth of them detected once, and over 13% sits in the top ten. The sample in question was PBMCs, obtained on the day of the yellow fever booster vaccination. This chain uses TRBV5-4 with TRBJ2-1; perhaps TRBD2 as D (6 bases). The receptor was derived from a man aged 30 to 39 who received the YFV17D yellow fever vaccine. The CDR3 DNA follows: TGTGCCAGCAGCTATAGCGGCCAGATGTACAATGAGCAGTTCTTC. Translated, it gives CASSYSGQMYNEQFF.